Listed here are 28 T cell receptor beta chains from one sample, sequenced in a study of T cells in Graves' hyperthyroidism and ophthalmopathy. Amplified TCR beta CDR3 regions came from RNA transcripts. HTBI primers were used for first-round RT-PCR of the TCR CDR3. Using its own MiXCR run on the multiplex PCR reads, TCRdb lists one record per CDR3 protein. The data hold about 380,000 distinct CDR3 sequences, with approximately 15% observed a single time. Sequenced sample: blood. The receptor set was obtained from an older woman with Graves' hyperthyroidism.

This clonotype was detected many times. The gene calls are TRBV25-1 and TRBJ1-1; TRBD1 matches 7 bases. Germline V CDR1 and CDR2: MGHDK, SYGVNS. The CDR3 runs 14 residues. The ends lost 9 bases at V and 0 bases at J; junction bases unmatched: 7. The CDR3 protein is CARTGDGMNTEAFF. The CDR3 DNA reads TGTGCCAGAACAGGGGATGGCATGAACACTGAAGCTTTCTTT.

This clonotype was seen a few times. The chain recombines TRBV7-8 with TRBJ2-1; D remains ambiguous. This CDR3 is 14 amino acids long. The ends were cut back, 1 base at V and 3 bases at J, with 7 bases in the middle. The germline V gene has CDR1 SGHVS and CDR2 FQNEAQ. DNA of the CDR3: TGTGCCAGCAGCTTAGGGAACAGCTACAATGAGCAGTTCTTC. The encoded protein is CASSLGNSYNEQFF.

The table lists this clonotype with many counts. The V call is TRBV28, the J call TRBJ1-4, with unresolved D. The V and J ends lost 2 bases and 5 bases respectively, with 6 bases between them. The CDR3 has 13 amino acids. CDR1 MDHEN and CDR2 SYDVKM come from the germline V gene. CDR3 protein: CASSLVGNEKLFF. CDR3 in DNA: TGTGCCAGCAGTTTAGTTGGGAATGAAAAACTGTTTTTT.

J is TRBJ2-1 and V is TRBV29-1; possibly TRBD2 for D (5 bases). Germline lookup yields CDR1 SQVTM and CDR2 ANQGSEA. The CDR3 sequence is 13 residues long. Trimming took 2 bases from V and 8 from J, leaving 13 bases between them. CDR3 residues: CSVESRGRYEQFF. The CDR3 coding sequence is TGCAGCGTTGAATCACGCGGGCGCTATGAGCAGTTCTTC.

The sample holds many counts of this clonotype. The chain links TRBV28 to TRBJ2-7; possibly TRBD2 for D (7 bases). This CDR3 spans 15 amino acids. V was trimmed by 9 bases and J by 4 bases, leaving 22 bases between them. CDR1 is MDHEN and CDR2 is SYDVKM in the germline V gene. The CDR3 DNA sequence: TGTGCCAGTAGGGGGGGGGCTAGCGGCTATTACGAGCAGTACTTC. This codes for CASRGGASGYYEQYF.

Many counts were recorded for this clonotype. The chain carries TRBV13 and TRBJ2-4; a possible D gene is TRBD2 (5 bases). The CDR3 consists of 19 residues. Germline CDR1 reads PRHDT; CDR2 reads FYEKMQ (reference sequence). Trimming pared 2 bases from V and 2 bases from J, leaving 22 bases between. Here the CDR3 reads CASSLLSVGVVGSKNIQYF. The CDR3 region has the DNA TGTGCCAGCAGCTTATTAAGTGTGGGAGTAGTGGGATCCAAAAACATTCAGTACTTC.

Ten or more counts support this clonotype. This CDR3 reads CASSYSPSGRDEQYF. The CDR3 DNA follows: TGTGCCAGCAGTTACTCGCCTAGCGGGAGAGACGAGCAGTACTTC. This chain connects TRBV6-5 to TRBJ2-7; TRBD2 aligns across 10 bases. The CDR3 is 15 residues long. Germline V gene sequence: CDR1 MNHEY, CDR2 SVGAGI. Trimming removed 0 bases from V and 5 bases from J; junction bases left unmatched: 4.

This clonotype has a count of ten or more. This chain connects TRBV12-3 or TRBV12-4 to TRBJ2-2; D might be TRBD1 or TRBD2, each matching 5 bases. The CDR3 sequence is 15 residues long. V lost 6 bases and J 2 bases, leaving 13 bases between the germline ends. The CDR3 DNA reads as TGTGCCAGCAGACCCTGGGGGTCTAACACCGGGGAGCTGTTTTTT. Protein product: CASRPWGSNTGELFF.

This clonotype was recorded at least ten times. CDR3 bases: TGTGCCAGCAGTCATACTAGCGGGAGCAACTACGAGCAGTACTTC. Protein sequence: CASSHTSGSNYEQYF. The chain carries TRBV12-3 or TRBV12-4 and TRBJ2-7, with 11 bases aligning to TRBD2. This CDR3 is built from 15 residues. The V segment lost 5 bases and the J segment 3 bases; nucleotides outside the gene matches: 6.

This clonotype occurred many times. The CDR3 region is CASRRQGAGYGYTF. The CDR3 DNA reads as TGTGCCAGCAGGAGACAGGGGGCCGGCTATGGCTACACCTTC. The gene calls are TRBV27 and TRBJ1-2; 10 bases match TRBD1. The CDR3 extends over 14 amino acids. CDR1 is MNHEY, CDR2 SMNVEV, per germline (reference sequence). The V gene end was trimmed by 6 bases and the J gene end by 4 bases; junction bases not matched to a gene: 5.

About this clonotype: A junction end diverges from the germline sequence, so it may reflect a read error. V and J are TRBV7-2 and TRBJ2-3, with a possible D match to TRBD2 (5 bases). From germline, CDR1 is SGHTA and CDR2 FQGNSA. The CDR3 runs to 15 residues. This CDR3 reads CASSQDWRGTDTQYF. As DNA, the CDR3 is TGCGCCAGCAGCCAAGACTGGCGGGGCACAGATACGCAGTATTTT.

This clonotype was seen ten or more times. The chain links TRBV9 to TRBJ2-3; possible D gene TRBD2, 7 bases. Germline V CDR1 and CDR2: SGDLS, YYNGEE. The CDR3 spans 15 residues. The V end was cut by 4 bases, the J end by 4 bases, with 16 bases between. The CDR3 sequence is CASSPYGGLADTQYF. The CDR3 DNA is TGTGCCAGCAGCCCTTACGGGGGGCTCGCAGATACGCAGTATTTT. The entire variable domain, with the rest obtained from reference TRBV9 and TRBJ2-3, is as follows: DSGVTQTPKHLITATGQRVTLRCSPRSGDLSVYWYQQSLDQGLQFLIQYYNGEERAKGNILERFSAQQFPDLHSELNLSSLELGDSALYFCASSPYGGLADTQYFGPGTRLTVL.

The chain couples TRBV29-1 to TRBJ2-6; D is uncertain. The V end was cut by 1 base, the J end by 0 bases, with 10 bases between. The CDR3 spans 16 residues. Germline CDR1 SQVTM, CDR2 ANQGSEA. CDR3 amino acids: CSVEAGTFSGANVLTF. As DNA, the CDR3 is TGCAGCGTTGAAGCCGGAACTTTCTCTGGGGCCAACGTCCTGACTTTC.

The rearrangement joins TRBV9 to TRBJ2-5, with D perhaps matching TRBD2 (5 bases). Trimming stripped 0 bases from V and 4 bases from J, with 7 bases between. Germline loops: CDR1 SGDLS, CDR2 YYNGEE. CDR3 length: 13 amino acids. CDR3 in amino acids: CASSVGAGETQYF. The CDR3 nucleotides are TGTGCCAGCAGCGTAGGCGCGGGAGAGACCCAGTACTTC. The full variable domain, completed using reference TRBV9 and TRBJ2-5, is DSGVTQTPKHLITATGQRVTLRCSPRSGDLSVYWYQQSLDQGLQFLIQYYNGEERAKGNILERFSAQQFPDLHSELNLSSLELGDSALYFCASSVGAGETQYFGPGTRLLVL.

This clonotype was found once. The J gene is TRBJ1-1, the V gene TRBV19, with D uncertain. Germline-derived CDR1 and CDR2 are LNHDA and SQIVND (reference sequence). Trimming stripped 7 bases from V and 4 bases from J, with 7 bases between. The CDR3 extends over 11 amino acids. The CDR3 DNA is TGTGCCAGTACCCTCCTCACTGAAGCTTTCTTT. Amino acids: CASTLLTEAFF.

This clonotype was detected ten times or more. The chain joins TRBV5-1 to TRBJ2-4; D is ambiguous. There are 14 residues in the CDR3. Trimming took 5 bases from V and 0 from J, leaving 9 bases between them. Germline loops: CDR1 SGHRS, CDR2 YFSETQ. The DNA of the CDR3 is TGCGCCAGCAGTCCTTATCTAGCCAAAAACATTCAGTACTTC. Its translation is CASSPYLAKNIQYF.

There are a few counts of this clonotype. The chain links TRBV30 to TRBJ1-5; the D is unclear. Germline lookup yields CDR1 GTSNPN and CDR2 SVGIG (reference sequence). This CDR3 contains 14 residues. Trimming stripped 2 bases from V and 4 bases from J, with 12 bases between. In DNA form, the CDR3 reads TGTGCCTGGAGTATTACCACGGGGAATCAGCCCCAGCATTTT. Amino acids: CAWSITTGNQPQHF.

This clonotype has a count of ten or more. The chain recombines TRBV20-1 with TRBJ2-7; TRBD1 aligns across 11 bases. V dropped 6 bases and J dropped 4; count of bases not matched to a gene: 5. The CDR3 sequence is 13 residues long. Germline CDR1 and CDR2: DFQATT and SNEGSKA (reference sequence). The CDR3 bases are TGCAGTGCCCCGGACAGGGGGCGATACGAGCAGTACTTC. Translation: CSAPDRGRYEQYF.

This clonotype was picked up many times. The CDR3 protein is CASSDGTGYQPQHF. For the CDR3, the DNA is TGTGCCAGCAGCGACGGGACAGGATATCAGCCCCAGCATTTT. The chain has TRBV6-1 and TRBJ1-5; 8 bases are shared with TRBD1. The ends lost 6 bases at V and 5 bases at J; junction bases unmatched: 6. This CDR3 contains 14 residues. Germline CDR1 reads MNHNS; CDR2 reads SASEGT.

This clonotype has more than one count but fewer than ten. V and J are TRBV20-1 and TRBJ1-2; TRBD1 agrees at 11 bases. The CDR3 has 14 amino acids. V gave up 6 bases and J gave up 4 bases; unmatched junction bases: 7. In germline, CDR1 is DFQATT, CDR2 SNEGSKA (reference sequence). CDR3 sequence (DNA): TGCAGTGCGAGGACAGGGGGCGTTAGCTATGGCTACACCTTC. This gives the protein CSARTGGVSYGYTF.

This clonotype has ten or more counts. The J gene is TRBJ1-2, the V gene TRBV7-2; D perhaps matches TRBD1 (5 bases). Germline V gene sequence: CDR1 SGHTA, CDR2 FQGNSA. V shed 3 bases and J shed 0 bases, with 11 bases lying between them. This CDR3 is built from 15 residues. The CDR3, as DNA: TGTGCCAGCAGCTTCGACAGCCGTACTAACTATGGCTACACCTTC. This encodes CASSFDSRTNYGYTF.

V is TRBV6-5 and J is TRBJ2-4; tentatively, D is TRBD1 (5 bases). Germline assignment: CDR1 MNHEY and CDR2 SVGAGI. The CDR3 is made up of 14 amino acids. Trimming removed 0 bases from V and 7 bases from J, with 10 bases in between. The DNA for the CDR3 is TGTGCCAGCAGTTACTCGAGACAGAAGAACATTCAGTACTTC. Translation gives CASSYSRQKNIQYF.

This clonotype has ten or more counts. The chain uses TRBV4-2 and TRBJ2-3; D may be TRBD2 (6 bases). The germline V and J ends were trimmed by 6 bases and 2 bases, with 12 bases remaining between them. This CDR3 is 14 amino acids long. From germline, CDR1 is LGHNA and CDR2 YNFKEQ. In nucleotides, the CDR3 is TGTGCCAGCAGTTCGGCGGGGCTCACAGATACGCAGTATTTT. Encoded protein: CASSSAGLTDTQYF.

This clonotype came up a few times. This chain uses TRBV20-1 with TRBJ2-1; 9 nucleotides agree with TRBD2. V dropped 2 bases and J dropped 9; count of bases not matched to a gene: 8. In germline, CDR1 is DFQATT, CDR2 SNEGSKA (reference sequence). The CDR3 sequence is 14 residues long. CDR3 in DNA: TGCAGTGCTAGAAGGTTAGCGGGAGCCGTTGAGCAGTTCTTC. Translation: CSARRLAGAVEQFF.

There are many counts of this clonotype. The chain links TRBV30 to TRBJ1-5; possible D gene TRBD1, 5 bases. Trimming cost V 0 bases and J 13 bases, with 16 bases left between them. Germline V gene data show CDR1 as GTSNPN and CDR2 as SVGIG (reference sequence). The CDR3 has 13 residues. In DNA, the CDR3 is TGTGCCTGGAGTGTACGGGTCTGGGGCCAACAGCATTTT. Protein sequence: CAWSVRVWGQQHF.

In this sample, this clonotype turned up a few times. This chain joins TRBV3-1 and TRBJ2-1; TRBD2 agrees at 8 bases. Losses at the gene ends were 2 bases for V and 7 bases for J; bases not matched to a gene: 4. The CDR3 contains 14 residues. CDR1 and CDR2 from the germline V gene are LGHDT and YNNKEL (reference sequence). The CDR3 is CASSQSGSWNEQFF. The CDR3 DNA reads as TGTGCCAGCAGCCAAAGCGGGAGTTGGAATGAGCAGTTCTTC.

This clonotype was counted a single time. The CDR3 nucleotides are TGTGCCAGCAGGACGGGACTAGCGGGGAGGAGAGATACGCAGTATTTT. Amino acids: CASRTGLAGRRDTQYF. V gene TRBV2 combines with J gene TRBJ2-3; the match to TRBD2 covers 13 bases. V was pared by 6 bases and J by 5 bases, with 8 bases of the junction left unmatched. Germline-derived CDR1 and CDR2 are SNHLY and FYNNEI. The CDR3 consists of 16 residues.

The table lists this clonotype with a few counts. The V and J genes are TRBV29-1 and TRBJ2-5, with TRBD2 matching over 7 bases. Trimming cost V 1 base and J 5 bases; bases outside gene matches: 4. The CDR3 runs 13 residues. Germline CDR1 is SQVTM and CDR2 is ANQGSEA. The CDR3 spells CSVEAQGGETQYF. CDR3 sequence (DNA): TGCAGCGTTGAAGCGCAGGGAGGGGAGACCCAGTACTTC.